What follows is one T cell receptor (beta chain) and its context. Its cognate antigen is unknown. One junction end disagrees with the germline gene, perhaps due to a read error. This sample also contains other DNA sequences that code for the same CDR3. This record belongs to a study of shared clonotypes between healthy human individuals. The study's findings and limits: Few donors limited the genetic and exposure-history diversity represented. Non-shared clonotypes were found to have lower generation probabilities than the clonotypes that were shared by all four of the sorted-subset donors.

Positively selected for CCR7, the CD45RO-negative cells used as naive CD8 cells excluded terminally differentiated effector memory CD45RA+ cells. Clones were sequenced by immunoSEQ multiplex PCR, and TCRdb holds only the in-frame ones, with some missing. The table lists around 2.1 million clones, 85% to 95% of them singletons. This CDR3 spans 12 amino acids. Per germline, CDR1 SGHAT and CDR2 FQNNGV. Specimen: naive CD8+ T cells from PBMCs. V is TRBV11-2 and J is TRBJ1-2; D possibly corresponds to TRBD1 (6 bases). This TCR was recovered from a man aged 18 to 30 in good health. Some clones in this sample may be carry-over from other donors' samples. The CDR3 region has the DNA TGTGCCAGCAGCACAGTGGGGGCTGGCTACACCTTT. Translation gives CASSTVGAGYTF.